These 5 T cell receptor beta chains were all obtained from the same sample, sequenced in a study of cytomegalovirus exposure and HLA in healthy donors. Produced via immunoSEQ multiplex PCR; TCRdb's table is partial and in-frame only. The sample yields around 100,000 clones, approximately 95% seen once. Sequenced sample: PBMCs. The receptors stem from a woman aged 18-30 years in good health and CMV-seronegative.

In its sample, this clone was seen once. The chain combines TRBV2 with TRBJ1-1, with a weak D call TRBD1 (6 bases). The CDR3 has 15 residues. V lost 7 bases and J 0 bases, leaving 15 bases between the germline ends. Germline V gene lookup returns CDR1 SNHLY and CDR2 FYNNEI. CDR3 DNA sequence: TGTGCCAGCATCAAGGACCAGGGGATGAACACTGAAGCTTTCTTT. This translates into CASIKDQGMNTEAFF. Combining the CDR3 with reference TRBV2 and TRBJ1-1 gives the whole variable domain EPEVTQTPSHQVTQMGQEVILRCVPISNHLYFYWYRQILGQKVEFLVSFYNNEISEKSEIFDDQFSVERPDGSNFTLKIRSTKLEDSAMYFCASIKDQGMNTEAFFGQGTRLTVV.

The chain joins TRBV6-6 to TRBJ2-7, with TRBD1 matching over 8 bases. The germline CDR1 and CDR2 sequences are MNHNY and SVGAGI (reference sequence). The CDR3 runs 13 residues. With 5 bases clipped from V and 6 bases from J, the junction kept 6 bases outside the gene matches. The CDR3 sequence is CASSRDRGGEQYF. The CDR3 DNA reads as TGTGCCAGCAGTCGAGACAGGGGCGGCGAGCAGTACTTC.

CDR3 protein: CASSYSEFNEQFF. DNA for the CDR3: TGTGCCAGCAGTTACTCGGAGTTCAATGAGCAGTTCTTC. The V call is TRBV6-6, the J call TRBJ2-1; D uncertain. Trimming removed 0 bases from V and 6 bases from J, with 6 bases in between. Germline CDR1 and CDR2: MNHNY and SVGAGI (reference sequence). The CDR3 is 13 residues long.

The sample holds one count of this clone. The CDR3: CASSPWGQGSNQPQHF. CDR3 sequence (DNA): TGCGCCAGCAGCCCCTGGGGACAGGGGAGCAATCAGCCCCAGCATTTT. This sequence joins TRBV4-1 and TRBJ1-5; 10 bases line up with TRBD1. The CDR3 spans 16 residues. Germline loops: CDR1 MGHRA, CDR2 YSYEKL. The V gene end was trimmed by 4 bases and the J gene end by 1 base; junction bases not matched to a gene: 4.

The rearrangement uses TRBV11-2 and TRBJ2-1; D is perhaps TRBD1 (5 bases). The germline gives CDR1 SGHAT, CDR2 FQNNGV. V was pared by 0 bases and J by 7 bases, with 19 bases between. The CDR3 spans 17 residues. This CDR3 is CASSLDLSAEKGNEQFF. The CDR3 DNA is TGTGCCAGCAGCTTAGATCTTTCGGCGGAGAAGGGGAATGAGCAGTTCTTC. Full variable domain (remainder filled in from reference TRBV11-2 and TRBJ2-1): EAGVAQSPRYKIIEKRQSVAFWCNPISGHATLYWYQQILGQGPKLLIQFQNNGVVDDSQLPKDRFSAERLKGVDSTLKIQPAKLEDSAVYLCASSLDLSAEKGNEQFFGPGTRLTVL.